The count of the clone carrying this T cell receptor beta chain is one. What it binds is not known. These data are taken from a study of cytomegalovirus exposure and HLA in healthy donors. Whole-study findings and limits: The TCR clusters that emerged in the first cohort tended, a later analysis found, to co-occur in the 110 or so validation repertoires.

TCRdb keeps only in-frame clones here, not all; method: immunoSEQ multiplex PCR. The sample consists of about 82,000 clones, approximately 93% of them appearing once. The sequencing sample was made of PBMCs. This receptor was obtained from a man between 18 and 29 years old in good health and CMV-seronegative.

The chain's CDR3 is CASSSAGGVTDTQYF. CDR3 nucleotides: TGTGCCAGCTCATCGGCAGGCGGGGTCACGGATACGCAGTATTTT. This chain connects TRBV18 to TRBJ2-3; D is perhaps TRBD2 (6 bases). The CDR3 covers 15 residues. With 5 bases removed from V and 6 bases from J, the gap between germline ends came to 18 bases. Germline V lookup: CDR1 KGHSH, CDR2 LQKENI.